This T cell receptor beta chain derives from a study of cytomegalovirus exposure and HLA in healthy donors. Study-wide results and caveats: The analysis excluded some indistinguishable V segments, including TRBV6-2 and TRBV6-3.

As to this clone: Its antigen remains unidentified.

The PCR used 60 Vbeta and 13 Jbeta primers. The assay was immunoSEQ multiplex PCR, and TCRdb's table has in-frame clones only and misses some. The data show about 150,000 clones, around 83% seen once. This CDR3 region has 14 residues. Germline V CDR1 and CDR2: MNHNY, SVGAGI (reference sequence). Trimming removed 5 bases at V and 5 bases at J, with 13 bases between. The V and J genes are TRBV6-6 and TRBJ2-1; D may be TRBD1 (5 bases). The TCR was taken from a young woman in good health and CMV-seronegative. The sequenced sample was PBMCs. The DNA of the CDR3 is TGTGCCAGCAGTCGTAGGGGCCTGGACAATGAGCAGTTCTTC. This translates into CASSRRGLDNEQFF.